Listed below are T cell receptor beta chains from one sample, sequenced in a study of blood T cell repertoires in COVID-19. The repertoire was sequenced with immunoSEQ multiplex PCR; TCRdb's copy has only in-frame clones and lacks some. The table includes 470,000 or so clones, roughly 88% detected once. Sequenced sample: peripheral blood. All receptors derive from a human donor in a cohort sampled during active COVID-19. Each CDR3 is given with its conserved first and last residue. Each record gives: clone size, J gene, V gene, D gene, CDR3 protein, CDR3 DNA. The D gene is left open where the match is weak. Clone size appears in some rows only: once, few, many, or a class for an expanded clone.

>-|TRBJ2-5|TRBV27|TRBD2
CASRRIAGRETQYF
TGTGCCAGCAGGCGGATAGCGGGACGTGAGACCCAGTACTTC
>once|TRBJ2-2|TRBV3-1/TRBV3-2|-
CASSRGTDTGELFF
TGTGCCAGCAGCCGCGGGACGGACACCGGGGAGCTGTTTTTT
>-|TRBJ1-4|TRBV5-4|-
CASSSPGLGEKLFF
TGTGCCAGCAGCTCTCCGGGACTTGGGGAAAAACTGTTTTTT
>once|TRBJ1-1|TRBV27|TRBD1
CASSLYRGRTEAFF
TGTGCCAGCAGTTTATACAGGGGGCGGACTGAAGCTTTCTTT
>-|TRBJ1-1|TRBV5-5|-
CASSFLQGTEAFF
TGTGCCAGCAGCTTTTTGCAGGGCACTGAAGCTTTCTTT
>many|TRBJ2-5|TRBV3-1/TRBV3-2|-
CASRGRAETQYF
TGTGCCAGCAGAGGCAGGGCAGAGACCCAGTACTTC
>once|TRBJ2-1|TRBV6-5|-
CASSSLRSLYNEQFF
TGTGCCAGCAGTTCTCTGCGTTCCCTTTACAATGAGCAGTTCTTC
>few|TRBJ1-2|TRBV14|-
CASSPLQGWGYGYTF
TGTGCCAGCAGCCCGCTACAGGGATGGGGCTATGGCTACACCTTC
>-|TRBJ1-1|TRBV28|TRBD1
CASSPQGGNTEAFF
TGTGCCAGCAGTCCCCAGGGGGGGAACACTGAAGCTTTCTTT
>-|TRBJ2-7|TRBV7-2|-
CASSPLRDKQYF
TGTGCCAGCAGCCCTTTGAGAGACAAGCAGTACTTC
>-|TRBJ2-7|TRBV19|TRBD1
CASSLFPGTATYEQYF
TGTGCCAGTAGTCTTTTTCCCGGGACAGCAACCTACGAGCAGTACTTC
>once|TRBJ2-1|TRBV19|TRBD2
CASSTGLALVNEQFF
TGTGCCAGTAGTACGGGACTAGCTCTCGTCAATGAGCAGTTCTTC
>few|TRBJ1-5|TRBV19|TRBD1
CASSPRDSKYSNQPQHF
TGTGCCAGTAGTCCGCGGGACAGTAAGTATAGCAATCAGCCCCAGCATTTT
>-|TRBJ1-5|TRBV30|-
CAWRGPGVDQPQHF
TGTGCCTGGAGGGGGCCGGGGGTCGATCAGCCCCAGCATTTT
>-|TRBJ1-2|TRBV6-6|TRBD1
CASSLQGQANYGYTF
TGTGCCAGCAGTCTACAGGGGCAAGCTAACTATGGCTACACCTTC